Only one count was recorded for the clone carrying this T cell receptor (beta chain). Its antigen remains unknown. These data belong to a study of cytomegalovirus exposure and HLA in healthy donors. Study-wide results and caveats: It emerged from a later analysis that several of the most significant clusters appeared to be linked to common viral pathogens.

The CDR3 consists of 13 residues. Germline loops: CDR1 MNHEY, CDR2 SVGAGI. Trimming at V came to 7 bases and at J to 4 bases, leaving 5 bases not matched to a gene. The PCR contained 60 Vbeta and 13 Jbeta primers. Produced via immunoSEQ multiplex PCR; TCRdb's table is partial and in-frame only. This table has about 250,000 clones, roughly 91% appearing once. The TCR was taken from a girl between 2 and 10 years old in good health and CMV-seronegative. The source material was PBMCs. This chain connects TRBV6-5 to TRBJ1-1; 8 bases agree with TRBD1. CDR3 DNA: TGTGCCAGCACCTGGACAGGGTCCACTGAAGCTTTCTTT. As protein: CASTWTGSTEAFF.